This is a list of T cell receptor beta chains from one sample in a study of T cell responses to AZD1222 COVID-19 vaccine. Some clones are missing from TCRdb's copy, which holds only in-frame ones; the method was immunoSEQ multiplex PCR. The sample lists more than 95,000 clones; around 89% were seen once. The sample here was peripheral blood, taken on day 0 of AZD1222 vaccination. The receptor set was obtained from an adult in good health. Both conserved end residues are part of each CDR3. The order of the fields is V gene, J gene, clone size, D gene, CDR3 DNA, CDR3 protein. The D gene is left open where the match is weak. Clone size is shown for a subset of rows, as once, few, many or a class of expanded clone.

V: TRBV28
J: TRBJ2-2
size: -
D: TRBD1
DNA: TGTGCCAGTTCATTGTTGGGACAGGGGGGGGCCGGGGAGCTGTTTTTT
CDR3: CASSLLGQGGAGELFF

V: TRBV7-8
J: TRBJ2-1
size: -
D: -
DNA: TGTGCCAGCACCCTCTCAGGGGTGCGCGAGATCAATGAGCAGTTCTTC
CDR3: CASTLSGVREINEQFF

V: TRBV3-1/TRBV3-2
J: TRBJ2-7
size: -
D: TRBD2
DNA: TGTGCCAGCAGCCCCGGGACTAGCGGGATTAAAGACGAGCAGTACTTC
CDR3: CASSPGTSGIKDEQYF

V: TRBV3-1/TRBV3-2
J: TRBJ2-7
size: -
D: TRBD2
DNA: TGTGCCAGCAGCCCGGGACTAGCGGGTTTCTCCTACGAGCAGTACTTC
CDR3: CASSPGLAGFSYEQYF

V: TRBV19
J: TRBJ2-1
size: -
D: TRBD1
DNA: TGTGCCAGTAGGGGGACAGCGATGAGCTCCTACAATGAGCAGTTCTTC
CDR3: CASRGTAMSSYNEQFF

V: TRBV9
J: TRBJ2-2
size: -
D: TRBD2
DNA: TGTGCCAGCAGCGTAGAGGGACTAGCGGGGACCGGGGAGCTGTTTTTT
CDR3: CASSVEGLAGTGELFF

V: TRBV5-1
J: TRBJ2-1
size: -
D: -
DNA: TGCGCCAGCGCAAGAGTGACCTCCTACAATGAGCAGTTCTTC
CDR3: CASARVTSYNEQFF

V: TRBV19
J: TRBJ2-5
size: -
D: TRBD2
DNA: TGTGCCAGTAGTAATTCGGGACTAGCGGGTCTTTTGTACCAAGAGACCCAGTACTTC
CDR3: CASSNSGLAGLLYQETQYF

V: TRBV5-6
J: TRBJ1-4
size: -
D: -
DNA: TGTGCCAGCAGCTTGAACGGGGGAAGAGAGGAAAAACTGTTTTTT
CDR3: CASSLNGGREEKLFF

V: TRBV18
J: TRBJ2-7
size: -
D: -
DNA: TGTGCCAGCTCACCGGCCTCCTACGAGCAGTACTTC
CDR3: CASSPASYEQYF

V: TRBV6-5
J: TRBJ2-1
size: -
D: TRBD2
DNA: TGTGCCAGCAGCAAGGGACTAGCGAATAATGAGCAGTTCTTC
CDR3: CASSKGLANNEQFF

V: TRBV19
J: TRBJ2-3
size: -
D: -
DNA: TGTGCCAGTAGTAGTCTAGCCACAGATACGCAGTATTTT
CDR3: CASSSLATDTQYF

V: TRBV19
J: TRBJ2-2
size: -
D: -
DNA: TGTGCCAGTAGTATATCTCGGGGGACGGCCGGGGAGCTGTTTTTT
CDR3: CASSISRGTAGELFF

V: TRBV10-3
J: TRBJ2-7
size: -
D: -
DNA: TGTGCCATCAGTGACCCTTCACGCCAATCCTACGAGCAGTACTTC
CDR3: CAISDPSRQSYEQYF

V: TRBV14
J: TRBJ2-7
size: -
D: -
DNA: TGTGCCAGCAGCCAAGAAAGTGGGGCGGGGGAGCAGTACTTC
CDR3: CASSQESGAGEQYF

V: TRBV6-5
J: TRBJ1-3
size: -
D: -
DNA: TGTGCCAGCAGTACGCCAAGGGGCTCTGGAAACACCATATATTTT
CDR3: CASSTPRGSGNTIYF

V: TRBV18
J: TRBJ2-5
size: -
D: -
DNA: TGTGCCAGCTCACCACCGGGGGTCCAAGAGACCCAGTACTTC
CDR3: CASSPPGVQETQYF

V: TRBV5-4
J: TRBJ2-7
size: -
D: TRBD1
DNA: TGTGCCAGCAGCCGACCGGGGACAGGGTCTATCTACGAGCAGTACTTC
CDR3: CASSRPGTGSIYEQYF

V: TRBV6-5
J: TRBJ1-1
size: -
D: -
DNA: TGTGCCAGCCTTCTTAGCCTTAACACTGAAGCTTTCTTT
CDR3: CASLLSLNTEAFF

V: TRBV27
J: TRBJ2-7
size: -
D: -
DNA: TGTGCCAGCAGTTTTCTCGGGACTTATTACGAGCAGTACTTC
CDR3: CASSFLGTYYEQYF

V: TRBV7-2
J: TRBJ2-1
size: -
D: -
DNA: TGTGCCAGCAGTCCCCCGGGGACGTTCGTTTCAGTTGAGCAGTTCTTC
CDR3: CASSPPGTFVSVEQFF

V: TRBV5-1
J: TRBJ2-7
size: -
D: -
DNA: TGCGCCAGCAGCTTGTACAGCCGCTCCTACGAGCAGTACTTC
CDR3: CASSLYSRSYEQYF

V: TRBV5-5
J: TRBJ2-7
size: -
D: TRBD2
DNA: TGTGCCAGCAGCGAGGCGGGACTAGCTACTTACGAGCAGTACTTC
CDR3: CASSEAGLATYEQYF

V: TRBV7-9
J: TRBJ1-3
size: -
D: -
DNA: TGTGCCAGCAGCGCCCTGCCAAGGGACGGCTCTGGAAACACCATATATTTT
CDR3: CASSALPRDGSGNTIYF

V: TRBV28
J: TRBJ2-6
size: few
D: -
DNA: TGTGCCAGCAGTAAGGACAGCGACTCTGGGGCCAACGTCCTGACTTTC
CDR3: CASSKDSDSGANVLTF

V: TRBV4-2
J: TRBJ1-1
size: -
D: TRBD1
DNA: TGTGCCAGCAGCCAATTTCAGGGGGATACTGAAGCTTTCTTT
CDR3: CASSQFQGDTEAFF

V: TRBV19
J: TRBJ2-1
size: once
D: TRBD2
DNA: TGTGCCAGCGGGACTAGTTATTACAATGAGCAGTTCTTC
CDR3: CASGTSYYNEQFF

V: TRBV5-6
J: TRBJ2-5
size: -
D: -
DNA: TGTGCCAGCAGCTTGGATACACCGGATGAGACCCAGTACTTC
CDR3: CASSLDTPDETQYF

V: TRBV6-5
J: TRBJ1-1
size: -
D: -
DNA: TGTGCCAGCACCCGCCCGGGGGGGGGCACTGAAGCTTTCTTT
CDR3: CASTRPGGGTEAFF

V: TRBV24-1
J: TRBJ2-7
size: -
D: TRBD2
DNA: TGTGCCACCAGTGAAGCGTCTAGCGGGACCTACGAGCAGTACTTC
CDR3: CATSEASSGTYEQYF

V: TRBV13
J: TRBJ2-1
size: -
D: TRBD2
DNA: TGTGCCAGCAGCTCGGGACTAGCGGGAGTATTTGAGCAGTTCTTC
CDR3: CASSSGLAGVFEQFF

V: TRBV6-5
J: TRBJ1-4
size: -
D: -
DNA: TGTGCCAGCAGTCCAGGTAAAGGGGACGCTGAAAAACTGTTTTTT
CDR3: CASSPGKGDAEKLFF

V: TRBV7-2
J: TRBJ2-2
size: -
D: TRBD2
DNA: TGTGCCAGCAGAATAGCGGGAGCGGGCACCGGGGAGCTGTTTTTT
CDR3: CASRIAGAGTGELFF

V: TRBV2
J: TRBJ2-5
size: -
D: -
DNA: TGTGCCAGCCGGTGGGAGACCCAGTACTTC
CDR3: CASRWETQYF

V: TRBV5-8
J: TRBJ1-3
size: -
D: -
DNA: TGTGCCAGCAGACCGACCCCCTCTGGAAACACCATATATTTT
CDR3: CASRPTPSGNTIYF

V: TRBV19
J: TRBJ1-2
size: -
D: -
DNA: TGTGCCAGCCTCGAAGGCTACACCTTC
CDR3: CASLEGYTF

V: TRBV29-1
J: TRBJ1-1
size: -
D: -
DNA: TGCAGCGTTCGCGAGGGCGCCCACACTGAAGCTTTCTTT
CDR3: CSVREGAHTEAFF

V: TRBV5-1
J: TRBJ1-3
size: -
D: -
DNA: TGCGCCAGCAGCTTGACGCAAATGTATCGATCGGACGGCTCTGGAAACACCATATATTTT
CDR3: CASSLTQMYRSDGSGNTIYF

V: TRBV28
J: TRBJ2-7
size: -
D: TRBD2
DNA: TGTGCCAGCATCGGGGGGAGGCACGAGCAGTACTTC
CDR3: CASIGGRHEQYF

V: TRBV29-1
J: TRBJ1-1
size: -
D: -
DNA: TGCAGCGTTGTATGGGATTCTATGAACACTGAAGCTTTCTTT
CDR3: CSVVWDSMNTEAFF

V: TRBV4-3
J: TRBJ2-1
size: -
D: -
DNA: TGCGCCAGCAGCCAAGATACGGGATATGAGCAGTTCTTC
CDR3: CASSQDTGYEQFF

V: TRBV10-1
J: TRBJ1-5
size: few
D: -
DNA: TGCGCCAGCAGTGAGTTTGGAAATCAGCCCCAGCATTTT
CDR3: CASSEFGNQPQHF

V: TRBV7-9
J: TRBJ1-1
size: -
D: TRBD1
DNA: TGTGCCAGCAGCCTCCGGGACAGGGGCACTGAAGCTTTCTTT
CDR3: CASSLRDRGTEAFF

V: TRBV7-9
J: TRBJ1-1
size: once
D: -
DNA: TGTGCCAGCAGCCTAAGGACGGAAGAAGCTTTCTTT
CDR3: CASSLRTEEAFF

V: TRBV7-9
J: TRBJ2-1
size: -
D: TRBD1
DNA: TGTGCCAGCAACCCGGGGGACAGGGACTACAATGAGCAGTTCTTC
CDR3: CASNPGDRDYNEQFF

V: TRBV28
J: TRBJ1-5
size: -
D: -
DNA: TGTGCCAGCACCTTGGGGGGTTTGAGCAATCAGCCCCAGCATTTT
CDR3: CASTLGGLSNQPQHF

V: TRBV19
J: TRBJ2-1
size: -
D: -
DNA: TGTGCCAGTAGTATAGGACTTTTAGTCGGCAATGAGCAGTTCTTC
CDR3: CASSIGLLVGNEQFF

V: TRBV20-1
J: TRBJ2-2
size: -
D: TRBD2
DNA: TGCAGTGCTAGTTGGACTAGCGGGAGCCCCGGGGAGCTGTTTTTT
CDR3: CSASWTSGSPGELFF

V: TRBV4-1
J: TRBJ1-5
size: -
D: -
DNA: TGCGCCAGCAGCCACCGACTACCGCTTTGGGACAAGGATAATCAGCCCCAGCATTTT
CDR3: CASSHRLPLWDKDNQPQHF

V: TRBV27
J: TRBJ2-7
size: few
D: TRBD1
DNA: TGTGCCAGCAGTTCCCTAAGGACAGGGGTTGGCCTACTTCGCTACGAGCAGTACTTC
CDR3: CASSSLRTGVGLLRYEQYF

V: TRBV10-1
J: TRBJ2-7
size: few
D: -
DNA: TGCGCCAGCAGTGGTGTCAGGGCCTACGAGCAGTACTTC
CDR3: CASSGVRAYEQYF

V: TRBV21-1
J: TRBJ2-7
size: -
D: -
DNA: TGTGCCAGCAGCCACCGGGACCCCTACTCCTACGAGCAGTACTTC
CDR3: CASSHRDPYSYEQYF

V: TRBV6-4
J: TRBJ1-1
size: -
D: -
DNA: TGTGCCAGCAGTGCCGGTGGGGGGACTGAAGCTTTCTTT
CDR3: CASSAGGGTEAFF

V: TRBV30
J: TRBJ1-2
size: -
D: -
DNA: TGTGCCTGGAGTGCCACGGGGGTTGGCTACACCTTC
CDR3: CAWSATGVGYTF

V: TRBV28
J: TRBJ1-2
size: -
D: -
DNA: TGTGCCAGCAGTTTATGGGGGGGGGAGCCCTATGGCTACACCTTC
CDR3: CASSLWGGEPYGYTF

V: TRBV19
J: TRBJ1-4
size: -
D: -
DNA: TGTGCCAGTACCCCGACAGCAACTAATGAAAAACTGTTTTTT
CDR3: CASTPTATNEKLFF

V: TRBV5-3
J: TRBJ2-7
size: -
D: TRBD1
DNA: TGTGCCAGAAGCCCCCCCGACAGGGTATATTTGGGTGGCTACGAGCAGTACTTC
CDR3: CARSPPDRVYLGGYEQYF

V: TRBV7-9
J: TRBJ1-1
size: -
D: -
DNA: TGTGCCAGCAGCTTAGTAAGGCGGGGGAGAGGCACTGAAGCTTTCTTT
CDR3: CASSLVRRGRGTEAFF

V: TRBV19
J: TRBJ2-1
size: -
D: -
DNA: TGTGCCAGTAGTATAACTACTTCCTACAATGAGCAGTTCTTC
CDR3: CASSITTSYNEQFF

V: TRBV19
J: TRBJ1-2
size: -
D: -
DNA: TGTGCCAGTAGTATAGAGAGCAAGGGTCCTAACTATGGCTACACCTTC
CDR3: CASSIESKGPNYGYTF